The rows below give T cell receptor beta chains drawn from one sample of a study of T cells in Graves' hyperthyroidism and ophthalmopathy. MiXCR was run by TCRdb on the multiplex PCR reads, yielding one entry per CDR3 protein. The top ten clones hold approximately 30% of a sample with around 260,000 distinct CDR3 sequences, around 25% of them seen once. Sequences were obtained from blood. These receptors all come from a middle-aged man with Graves' hyperthyroidism that later progressed to Graves' ophthalmopathy. Both conserved end residues are part of each CDR3. The D gene is left open where the match is weak. For some rows the clone size is stated as once, few or many, or as a class when expanded; others skip it.

v_call: TRBV2
d_call: TRBD2
clone_size: many
j_call: TRBJ2-7
cdr3_nt: TGTGCCAGCGGAGCGCAGCGGGAGATCGGCGAGCAGTACTTC
cdr3_aa: CASGAQREIGEQYF

v_call: TRBV28
d_call: -
clone_size: -
j_call: TRBJ2-7
cdr3_nt: TGTGCCAGCAGGTGGGGAGGACTCTCCTACGAGCAGTACTTC
cdr3_aa: CASRWGGLSYEQYF

v_call: TRBV4-1
d_call: -
clone_size: many
j_call: TRBJ2-5
cdr3_nt: TGCGCCAGCAGCCCTTCAATCGGGACACTTACGGGGCAAGAGACCCAGTACTTC
cdr3_aa: CASSPSIGTLTGQETQYF

v_call: TRBV12-3/TRBV12-4
d_call: -
clone_size: -
j_call: TRBJ2-2
cdr3_nt: TGTGCCAGCAGTAGGGTCAGCGGGGAGCTGTTTTTT
cdr3_aa: CASSRVSGELFF

v_call: TRBV4-1
d_call: TRBD1
clone_size: -
j_call: TRBJ1-2
cdr3_nt: TGCGCCAGCAGCCAGCCGACAGGGTCTGGCTACACCTTC
cdr3_aa: CASSQPTGSGYTF

v_call: TRBV6-5
d_call: -
clone_size: many
j_call: TRBJ1-1
cdr3_nt: TGTGCCAGCAGTTCCAAGCCGATAGTGAACACTGAAGCTTTCTTT
cdr3_aa: CASSSKPIVNTEAFF

v_call: TRBV6-1
d_call: TRBD1
clone_size: -
j_call: TRBJ1-5
cdr3_nt: TGTGCCAGCAGTGGACAGGGACTTAGCAATCAGCCCCAGCATTTT
cdr3_aa: CASSGQGLSNQPQHF

v_call: TRBV6-1
d_call: -
clone_size: many
j_call: TRBJ1-3
cdr3_nt: TGTGCCAGCAGTGTCGGACAGCTTCTTGGAAACACCATATATTTT
cdr3_aa: CASSVGQLLGNTIYF

v_call: TRBV12-3/TRBV12-4
d_call: -
clone_size: -
j_call: TRBJ1-1
cdr3_nt: TGTGCCAGCACCTTCGGATCCACTGAAGCTTTCTTT
cdr3_aa: CASTFGSTEAFF

v_call: TRBV2
d_call: TRBD2
clone_size: few
j_call: TRBJ2-5
cdr3_nt: TGTGCCAGCAGCTTTAGCGGGTCAAGTTTCCAAGAGACCCAGTACTTC
cdr3_aa: CASSFSGSSFQETQYF